What follows are 32 T cell receptor beta chains derived from one specimen sequenced in a study of T-cell reconstitution after alpha-beta-depleted transplantation in children (dated by TCRdb to 2016 to 2017). Paper-wide results and their limitations: Hyperexpanded clone frequencies declined over subsequent months; after one year, T-cell counts and TCRbeta diversity were mostly attributed to newly produced T cells.

Their specific antigens are unknown. The treatment or condition label of this sample denotes: allogeneic hematopoietic cell transplantation with graft depleted of TCRalphabeta T cells and CD19 B cells. Receptor libraries were prepared by PCR. The sequencing machine was an Illumina HiSeq 2500. To normalize quantification of the TCRbeta repertoire, the TCR libraries were built with molecular barcoding that relied on unique molecular identifiers. TCRdb applied fastp at Q25 and MiXCR to the public reads, then kept only in-frame beta chains. Every CDR3 protein is listed once, alongside the most common genes and DNA of its rows. The sample table records fewer than 350,000 distinct CDR3 sequences; less than 9.5% of these occur just once. The ten largest account for approximately 9.1% of the sample. This specimen consisted of peripheral blood, obtained 360 days after TCRalphabeta/CD19-depleted stem cell transplant. The origin of the receptors is a female patient younger than 10 who had a stem cell transplant for Fanconi anemia, so the T cells may come from the graft donor.

This clonotype was seen repeatedly, ten times or more. This chain connects TRBV7-9 to TRBJ2-1, with D perhaps assigned TRBD1 or TRBD2 (5 bases each). Germline values: CDR1 SEHNR, CDR2 FQNEAQ (reference sequence). The CDR3 is made up of 17 amino acids. V was trimmed by 3 bases and J by 1 base, leaving 16 bases between them. The CDR3 here is CASSFIWDLRSYNEQFF. The CDR3 DNA reads TGTGCCAGCAGCTTCATCTGGGACCTCCGTTCCTACAATGAGCAGTTCTTC. Full variable domain (missing parts from reference TRBV7-9 and TRBJ2-1): DTGVSQNPRHKITKRGQNVTFRCDPISEHNRLYWYRQTLGQGPEFLTYFQNEAQLEKSRLLSDRFSAERPKGSFSTLEIQRTEQGDSAMYLCASSFIWDLRSYNEQFFGPGTRLTVL.

This clonotype was seen more than once but under ten times. The genes are TRBV9 and TRBJ2-2, with TRBD2 as a possible D gene (5 bases). The germline gives CDR1 SGDLS, CDR2 YYNGEE. V was cut by 1 base and J by 6 bases, with 10 bases left in between. This CDR3 has 14 residues. CDR3 in amino acids: CASSVRRAPGELFF. The CDR3 DNA is TGTGCCAGCAGCGTAAGGCGGGCCCCCGGGGAGCTGTTTTTT. Full variable domain (missing parts from reference TRBV9 and TRBJ2-2): DSGVTQTPKHLITATGQRVTLRCSPRSGDLSVYWYQQSLDQGLQFLIQYYNGEERAKGNILERFSAQQFPDLHSELNLSSLELGDSALYFCASSVRRAPGELFFGEGSRLTVL.

This clonotype was observed many times. The DNA of the CDR3 is TGTGCCACCAGCAGAGCAGGGTTCTTTAGCACAGATACGCAGTATTTT. This gives the protein CATSRAGFFSTDTQYF. The V gene is TRBV15, the J gene TRBJ2-3; TRBD1 might be the D (5 bases). In germline, CDR1 is LNHNV, CDR2 YYDKDF (reference sequence). The length of the CDR3 is 16 residues. Trimming cost V 1 base and J 0 bases, with 11 bases left between them.

This clonotype occurred many times. This rearrangement joins TRBV29-1 to TRBJ1-2; D ambiguous. V lost 4 bases and J 4 bases, leaving 7 bases between the germline ends. CDR1 is SQVTM and CDR2 is ANQGSEA in the germline V gene. This CDR3 is built from 11 residues. CDR3 sequence (DNA): TGCAGCGTTGGGGAAAGCTATGGCTACACCTTC. Its translation is CSVGESYGYTF.

In this sample, this clonotype turned up many times. This sequence joins TRBV10-3 and TRBJ2-5; 7 bases line up with TRBD1. The CDR3 spans 14 residues. Germline V CDR1 and CDR2: ENHRY, SYGVKD. Unmatched junction bases numbered 3, after V lost 3 bases and J lost 2 bases. CDR3 DNA: TGTGCCATCAGTGAAGGGGGACAGCAAGAGACCCAGTACTTC. Its protein is CAISEGGQQETQYF.

In this sample, this clonotype turned up many times. This rearrangement joins TRBV28 to TRBJ1-3, with a possible D match to TRBD1 (5 bases). Germline loops: CDR1 MDHEN, CDR2 SYDVKM. The CDR3 consists of 16 residues. The germline V and J ends were trimmed by 0 bases and 4 bases, with 13 bases remaining between them. CDR3 protein: CASSLWGQGKGNTIYF. In DNA form, the CDR3 reads TGTGCCAGCAGTTTATGGGGTCAGGGAAAAGGAAACACCATATATTTT. The variable domain in full, completed from reference TRBV28 and TRBJ1-3, reads DVKVTQSSRYLVKRTGEKVFLECVQDMDHENMFWYRQDPGLGLRLIYFSYDVKMKEKGDIPEGYSVSREKKERFSLILESASTNQTSMYLCASSLWGQGKGNTIYFGEGSWLTVV.

This clonotype was observed at least ten times. V is TRBV15 and J is TRBJ2-1; D call uncertain. V was shortened by 1 base and J by 6 bases, with 1 base between the two germline ends. Germline CDR1 and CDR2: LNHNV and YYDKDF (reference sequence). The CDR3 is 11 residues long. CDR3 DNA sequence: TGTGCCACCAGCAGAGGCAATGAGCAGTTCTTC. It is translated as CATSRGNEQFF. The full variable domain, with the rest looked up from reference TRBV15 and TRBJ2-1, is DAMVIQNPRYQVTQFGKPVTLSCSQTLNHNVMYWYQQKSSQAPKLLFHYYDKDFNNEADTPDNFQSRRPNTSFCFLDIRSPGLGDTAMYLCATSRGNEQFFGPGTRLTVL.

This clonotype occurred many times. The chain uses TRBV29-1 and TRBJ2-5; 11 bases agree with TRBD1. J lost 4 bases, V lost 3 bases, and 1 base had no gene match. This CDR3 has 13 residues. Germline V lookup: CDR1 SQVTM, CDR2 ANQGSEA. The CDR3 DNA sequence: TGCAGCGTTGAGGGGACAGGGGGAGAGACCCAGTACTTC. Translation gives CSVEGTGGETQYF.

Note on this clonotype: One base away lies a much larger clone, so this may be a sequencing read error. The chain couples TRBV29-1 to TRBJ2-5, with D maybe TRBD1 (5 bases). The tail of the sequence fits TRBJ2-1 better, so the J call may be wrong. This CDR3 has 13 amino acids. Germline V gene sequence: CDR1 SQVTM, CDR2 ANQGSEA. The CDR3 nucleotides are TGCAGCGTCCGCAGGGTGAACGACGAGACCCAGTTCTTC. Protein: CSVRRVNDETQFF.

Ten or more counts support this clonotype. V usage is TRBV7-9 and J usage is TRBJ2-1; D is ambiguous. V gave up 5 bases and J gave up 0 bases, with 11 bases separating them. Per the germline V gene, CDR1 is SEHNR and CDR2 is FQNEAQ (reference sequence). The CDR3 covers 15 residues. CDR3: CASSAVGGSYNEQFF. The CDR3 DNA follows: TGTGCCAGCAGCGCGGTCGGCGGCTCCTACAATGAGCAGTTCTTC.

This clonotype was seen ten or more times. This chain joins TRBV12-3 or TRBV12-4 and TRBJ2-1; TRBD2 aligns across 11 bases. The CDR3 loop spans 16 amino acids. Trimming took 3 bases from V and 3 from J; bases not matched to a gene: 4. CDR3 DNA sequence: TGTGCCAGCAGTTTCGGGCTAGCGGGGGGCTACAATGAGCAGTTCTTC. Protein product: CASSFGLAGGYNEQFF.

V usage is TRBV30 and J usage is TRBJ2-1, with D perhaps TRBD1 (5 bases). The CDR3 consists of 12 residues. V gave up 4 bases and J gave up 7 bases, with 11 bases separating them. CDR1 and CDR2 from the germline V gene are GTSNPN and SVGIG (reference sequence). In DNA form, the CDR3 reads TGTGCCTGGACTCAGGGTGGAAATGAGCAGTTCTTC. Protein product: CAWTQGGNEQFF.

In its sample, this clonotype was seen many times. The chain links TRBV5-5 to TRBJ2-3; maybe TRBD2 (6 bases). The V gene lost 0 bases and the J gene lost 5 bases, with 16 bases spanning the gap. CDR1 is SGHKS, CDR2 YYEKEE, per germline (reference sequence). This CDR3 has 16 residues. The CDR3 DNA follows: TGTGCCAGCAGCTTGGGCCCTAGCGTGGGTATAGATACGCAGTATTTT. Amino acid sequence: CASSLGPSVGIDTQYF. Combining the CDR3 with reference TRBV5-5 and TRBJ2-3 gives the whole variable domain DAGVTQSPTHLIKTRGQQVTLRCSPISGHKSVSWYQQVLGQGPQFIFQYYEKEERGRGNFPDRFSARQFPNYSSELNVNALLLGDSALYLCASSLGPSVGIDTQYFGPGTRLTVL.

This clonotype was seen many times. The V gene is TRBV2, the J gene TRBJ2-7; perhaps TRBD1 as D (6 bases). V was pared by 2 bases and J by 6 bases, with 17 bases between. Germline V gives CDR1 SNHLY, CDR2 FYNNEI. The CDR3 loop spans 15 amino acids. CDR3: CASSEHFRGTTEQYF. CDR3 nucleotide sequence: TGTGCCAGCAGTGAACACTTCAGGGGAACTACCGAGCAGTACTTC.

Notes on this clonotype: A much larger clone differs by one base, so this may be a read error. The CDR3 DNA is TGCGCCAGCAGCCCCCGGGACAGGGAGTTGACAGATACGCAGAATTTT. It encodes CASSPRDRELTDTQNF. The chain has TRBV5-1 and TRBJ2-3; 9 nucleotides align to TRBD1. This CDR3 comprises 16 residues. Per the germline V gene, CDR1 is SGHRS and CDR2 is YFSETQ. The variable domain in full, with the rest retrieved from reference TRBV5-1 and TRBJ2-3, is KAGVTQTPRYLIKTRGQQVTLSCSPISGHRSVSWYQQTPGQGLQFLFEYFSETQRNKGNFPGRFSGRQFSNSRSEMNVSTLELGDSALYLCASSPRDRELTDTQNFGPGTRLTVL.

There are many counts of this clonotype. This chain links TRBV4-2 with TRBJ1-6; unclear D gene. The CDR3 is 16 residues long. Germline V gene data show CDR1 as LGHNA and CDR2 as YNFKEQ. V shed 0 bases and J shed 6 bases, with 12 bases lying between them. The CDR3 loop is CASSQDLGISNSPLHF. CDR3 coding DNA: TGTGCCAGCAGCCAAGATCTGGGAATATCTAATTCACCCCTCCACTTT.

This rearrangement joins TRBV24-1 to TRBJ2-3; D gene uncertain. The germline V and J ends were trimmed by 4 bases and 6 bases, with 10 bases remaining between them. Germline values: CDR1 KGHDR, CDR2 SFDVKD. This CDR3 region has 13 residues. The CDR3 loop is CATSENPDDTQYF. CDR3 coding DNA: TGTGCCACCAGTGAAAACCCGGATGATACGCAGTATTTT.

This clonotype has a handful of counts. The chain joins TRBV29-1 to TRBJ1-2, with D unresolved. The CDR3 extends over 12 amino acids. The V gene's germline CDR1 is SQVTM and CDR2 ANQGSEA. Trimming left V 1 base short and J 5 bases short, with 8 bases between. CDR3 loop: CSVEGRRYGYTF. The DNA for the CDR3 is TGCAGCGTTGAAGGGAGAAGATATGGCTACACCTTC.

In its sample, this clonotype was seen many times. The chain recombines TRBV20-1 with TRBJ2-2; TRBD1 or TRBD2 may be the D gene (6 bases each). The CDR3 is 14 residues long. V lost 2 bases to trimming and J lost 4 bases, with 11 bases between them. Germline V gives CDR1 DFQATT, CDR2 SNEGSKA (reference sequence). This chain's CDR3 is CSARPGAITGELFF. In DNA, the CDR3 is TGCAGTGCTAGACCGGGGGCTATCACCGGGGAGCTGTTTTTT.

At least ten counts were recorded for this clonotype. The V gene is TRBV15, the J gene TRBJ1-1, with 7 bases matching TRBD1. CDR1 is LNHNV, CDR2 YYDKDF, per germline (reference sequence). The CDR3 covers 14 residues. V gave up 1 base and J gave up 4 bases; unmatched junction bases: 3. The CDR3 protein is CATSRGRDSTEAFF. The CDR3 DNA sequence: TGTGCCACCAGCAGAGGTCGGGACAGCACTGAAGCTTTCTTT.

This clonotype showed up many times. The gene calls are TRBV29-1 and TRBJ1-4, with 7 bases that match TRBD1. There are 15 residues in the CDR3. V was clipped by 0 bases and J by 8 bases; unmatched bases: 9. Germline V gives CDR1 SQVTM, CDR2 ANQGSEA. CDR3 DNA sequence: TGCAGCGTTGAAGATCCCACAGGGGCTCGGGAAAAACTGTTTTTT. This translates into CSVEDPTGAREKLFF.

This clonotype has at least ten counts. The V call is TRBV15, the J call TRBJ2-2, with D hard to call. The germline CDR1 and CDR2 sequences are LNHNV and YYDKDF (reference sequence). V dropped 0 bases and J dropped 6 bases, with 14 bases sitting between them. The CDR3 has 16 amino acids. The DNA for the CDR3 is TGTGCCACCAGCAGAGACGGTAACACCTTCGCCGGGGAGCTGTTTTTT. Its protein product is CATSRDGNTFAGELFF.

The rearrangement links TRBV29-1 to TRBJ1-2; weak D call: TRBD1 (5 bases). Between the trimmed V and J ends, which lost 7 bases and 10 bases, there was a span of 22 bases. CDR3 length equals 13 residues. Looked up from germline, CDR1 is SQVTM and CDR2 is ANQGSEA. CDR3 residues: CSAGPGERVVYTF. The CDR3 DNA follows: TGCAGCGCGGGACCCGGGGAGAGGGTAGTCTACACCTTC.

This clonotype showed up many times. V usage is TRBV6-5 and J usage is TRBJ1-1; D perhaps matches TRBD1 (5 bases). V was shortened by 4 bases and J by 1 base, with 10 bases between the two germline ends. Germline values: CDR1 MNHEY, CDR2 SVGAGI. The CDR3 totals 14 residues. The CDR3 region has the DNA TGTGCCAGCAGTTTTCTAGGGGAGAACACTGAAGCTTTCTTT. Amino acids: CASSFLGENTEAFF.

This clonotype has at least ten counts. The rearrangement links TRBV5-1 to TRBJ2-1; D is perhaps TRBD1 or TRBD2 (6 bases each). V was trimmed by 3 bases and J by 5 bases, leaving 15 bases between them. The CDR3 covers 15 residues. Germline V lookup: CDR1 SGHRS, CDR2 YFSETQ. CDR3 amino acids: CASSSTERGDNEQFF. The CDR3 DNA sequence: TGCGCCAGCAGCTCCACCGAGAGGGGGGACAATGAGCAGTTCTTC.

The sample holds many counts of this clonotype. The rearrangement uses TRBV5-1 and TRBJ2-1, with a tentative D call TRBD1 (6 bases). The CDR3 has 15 amino acids. The germline V and J ends were trimmed by 3 bases and 8 bases, with 18 bases remaining between them. The germline V gene has CDR1 SGHRS and CDR2 YFSETQ. CDR3 loop: CASSSPGARPYEQFF. The CDR3 DNA reads TGCGCCAGCAGCTCCCCAGGGGCCCGGCCCTATGAGCAGTTCTTC.

This clonotype has at least ten counts. This chain links TRBV4-2 with TRBJ2-7; D is unresolved. Germline V gene data show CDR1 as LGHNA and CDR2 as YNFKEQ. The CDR3 is 11 residues long. Trimming shortened V by 0 bases and J by 5 bases, and 2 bases separated the two germline ends. The CDR3 region has the DNA TGTGCCAGCAGCCAAGACCACGAGCAGTACTTC. Its translation: CASSQDHEQYF.

This clonotype came up many times. This chain uses TRBV10-3 with TRBJ2-3, with D perhaps matching TRBD1 (6 bases). Germline V gene sequence: CDR1 ENHRY, CDR2 SYGVKD. The length of the CDR3 is 14 residues. Trimming removed 5 bases from V and 0 bases from J, with 9 bases in between. In DNA, the CDR3 is TGTGCCATCAGTCGACAGGCTAGCACAGATACGCAGTATTTT. Protein: CAISRQASTDTQYF.

This clonotype has just a few counts. The chain joins TRBV30 to TRBJ1-5; D possibly corresponds to TRBD1 (6 bases). V lost 2 bases and J 5 bases, leaving 16 bases between the germline ends. Per the germline V gene, CDR1 is GTSNPN and CDR2 is SVGIG (reference sequence). The CDR3 is 15 amino acids. CDR3 amino acids: CAWSPRGRVDQPQHF. The CDR3 DNA reads as TGTGCCTGGAGTCCCAGGGGCAGGGTTGATCAGCCCCAGCATTTT.

The sample holds many counts of this clonotype. The genes are TRBV20-1 and TRBJ1-1; D remains unclear. This CDR3 is 15 amino acids long. CDR1 is DFQATT and CDR2 is SNEGSKA in the germline V gene (reference sequence). V dropped 3 bases and J dropped 1 base, with 15 bases sitting between them. The CDR3 sequence: CSARGNSLPNTEAFF. Here the CDR3 DNA reads TGCAGTGCTAGGGGGAACAGCCTACCGAACACTGAAGCTTTCTTT.

This clonotype was counted many times. The gene calls are TRBV28 and TRBJ2-6; tentative D call: TRBD1 (5 bases). The length of the CDR3 is 14 residues. Trimming removed 2 bases at V and 3 bases at J, with 5 bases between. Germline loops: CDR1 MDHEN, CDR2 SYDVKM. CDR3 DNA sequence: TGTGCCAGCAGTTTAAGGGGTGGGGCCAACGTCCTGACTTTC. It codes for CASSLRGGANVLTF.

This clonotype has ten or more counts. The V call is TRBV20-1, the J call TRBJ1-2, with TRBD1 matching over 8 bases. V lost 2 bases, J lost 4 bases, and 3 bases stayed unmatched. Germline V gene data show CDR1 as DFQATT and CDR2 as SNEGSKA (reference sequence). This CDR3 is built from 13 residues. The CDR3 bases are TGCAGTGCTAGACCAGGGGGCGGCTATGGCTACACCTTC. Protein: CSARPGGGYGYTF.